Listed below are T cell receptor beta chains from one sample, sequenced in a study of cytomegalovirus exposure and HLA in healthy donors. Sequenced by immunoSEQ multiplex PCR; TCRdb stores in-frame clones only, minus some. This table holds 120,000 to 150,000 clones, 80% to 90% found once. The sequenced material came from PBMCs. The receptors derive from a middle-aged woman in good health and CMV-seropositive. CDR3s include the opening cysteine and the closing phenylalanine or tryptophan. A D gene is named only where the DNA matches it firmly. Some rows have no size entry. The others give once, few or many, or a class for an expanded clone.

J gene: TRBJ2-1; clone size: .; V gene: TRBV27; D gene: .; CDR3 DNA: TGTGCCTCTTATGGGCTAGCGCCGAATGAGCAGTTCTTC; CDR3 protein: CASYGLAPNEQFF
J gene: TRBJ2-7; clone size: .; V gene: TRBV15; D gene: .; CDR3 DNA: TGTGCCACCAGCAGAGGAGGTTACGAGCAGTACTTC; CDR3 protein: CATSRGGYEQYF
J gene: TRBJ2-5; clone size: .; V gene: TRBV28; D gene: .; CDR3 DNA: TGTGCCAGCAGTTTAACTGCGGTCCTACAAGAGACCCAGTACTTC; CDR3 protein: CASSLTAVLQETQYF
J gene: TRBJ1-1; clone size: .; V gene: TRBV6-6; D gene: .; CDR3 DNA: TGTGCCAGCAGTTACGGAGGCACTGAAGCTTTCTTT; CDR3 protein: CASSYGGTEAFF
J gene: TRBJ2-5; clone size: .; V gene: TRBV7-2; D gene: TRBD2; CDR3 DNA: TGTGCCAGCAGGTTACTAGCGGGAGGGCCGGGAGAGACCCAGTACTTC; CDR3 protein: CASRLLAGGPGETQYF
J gene: TRBJ1-2; clone size: .; V gene: TRBV4-3; D gene: .; CDR3 DNA: TGCGCCAGCAGCCAAGACTGGAGGGACCTTAACTATGGCTACACCTTC; CDR3 protein: CASSQDWRDLNYGYTF
J gene: TRBJ1-4; clone size: .; V gene: TRBV28; D gene: .; CDR3 DNA: TGTGCCAGCAGTTTCGGCGGGGATGAAAAACTGTTTTTT; CDR3 protein: CASSFGGDEKLFF
J gene: TRBJ2-1; clone size: .; V gene: TRBV6-1; D gene: .; CDR3 DNA: TGTGCCAGCACCCAAAGAGGGAATGAGCAGTTCTTC; CDR3 protein: CASTQRGNEQFF
J gene: TRBJ2-3; clone size: .; V gene: TRBV9; D gene: TRBD2; CDR3 DNA: TGTGCCAGCAGCGTAGCTACTAGCGGGGGGGCTCATACGCAGTATTTT; CDR3 protein: CASSVATSGGAHTQYF
J gene: TRBJ2-2; clone size: .; V gene: TRBV10-3; D gene: .; CDR3 DNA: TGTGCCATCAGTGAATTTCCTCCGGGCACCGGGGAGCTGTTTTTT; CDR3 protein: CAISEFPPGTGELFF
J gene: TRBJ1-5; clone size: few; V gene: TRBV6-6; D gene: TRBD1; CDR3 DNA: TGTGCCAGCAGTGGGACAGGAGGACAGCCCCAGCATTTT; CDR3 protein: CASSGTGGQPQHF
J gene: TRBJ1-5; clone size: .; V gene: TRBV7-6; D gene: .; CDR3 DNA: TGTGCCAGCAGCTTAGGCGGGCCGCTTAGCAATCAGCCCCAGCATTTT; CDR3 protein: CASSLGGPLSNQPQHF
J gene: TRBJ1-6; clone size: once; V gene: TRBV27; D gene: .; CDR3 DNA: TGTGCCAGCAGTCCCTTCCCGAGGAGTAACAATTCACCCCTCCACTTT; CDR3 protein: CASSPFPRSNNSPLHF
J gene: TRBJ2-5; clone size: once; V gene: TRBV7-3; D gene: TRBD1; CDR3 DNA: TGTGCCAGCAGCCCCGCTCGGACAGGGGGCGCCGAGACCCAGTACTTC; CDR3 protein: CASSPARTGGAETQYF
J gene: TRBJ1-5; clone size: few; V gene: TRBV27; D gene: .; CDR3 DNA: TGTGCCAGCAGTTTAATGGCAGGGAGGAATCAGCCCCAGCATTTT; CDR3 protein: CASSLMAGRNQPQHF
J gene: TRBJ2-7; clone size: few; V gene: TRBV9; D gene: .; CDR3 DNA: TGTGCCAGCAGCGTAGCAGGGCAAGTGCACGAGCAGTACTTC; CDR3 protein: CASSVAGQVHEQYF
J gene: TRBJ2-2; clone size: .; V gene: TRBV7-8; D gene: .; CDR3 DNA: TGTGCCAGCAGCCAACCTAGGGGGACATCGAACACCGGGGAGCTGTTTTTT; CDR3 protein: CASSQPRGTSNTGELFF
J gene: TRBJ1-2; clone size: .; V gene: TRBV2; D gene: .; CDR3 DNA: TGTGCCAGCAGTGAAGTTGGCAGGGAATCGGGCTACACCTTC; CDR3 protein: CASSEVGRESGYTF
J gene: TRBJ1-2; clone size: .; V gene: TRBV6-5; D gene: .; CDR3 DNA: TGTGCCAGCCTAGGCCTCAACGCTAACTATGGCTACACCTTC; CDR3 protein: CASLGLNANYGYTF
J gene: TRBJ2-1; clone size: .; V gene: TRBV9; D gene: TRBD2; CDR3 DNA: TGTGCCAGCAGCGTAGGGGACTACAGATACAATGAGCAGTTCTTC; CDR3 protein: CASSVGDYRYNEQFF
J gene: TRBJ2-3; clone size: once; V gene: TRBV5-5; D gene: .; CDR3 DNA: TGTGCCAGCAGCTGGAGTGTGCTTAGCACAGATACGCAGTATTTT; CDR3 protein: CASSWSVLSTDTQYF
J gene: TRBJ2-7; clone size: few; V gene: TRBV7-3; D gene: .; CDR3 DNA: TGTGCCAGCAGCCCCGAGGGAGGGGGGTACGAGCAGTACTTC; CDR3 protein: CASSPEGGGYEQYF
J gene: TRBJ2-7; clone size: .; V gene: TRBV2; D gene: TRBD2; CDR3 DNA: TGTGCCAGCAGTGAGGAGCGGGGGGCCACCTACGAGCAGTACTTC; CDR3 protein: CASSEERGATYEQYF
J gene: TRBJ2-3; clone size: .; V gene: TRBV27; D gene: .; CDR3 DNA: TGTGCCAGCAGTCATCGGAGGGGCACAGATACGCAGTGTTTT; CDR3 protein: CASSHRRGTDTQCF
J gene: TRBJ2-7; clone size: few; V gene: TRBV6-1; D gene: TRBD1; CDR3 DNA: TGTGCCAGCACCCTGGACAGGTCCTACGAGCAGTACTTC; CDR3 protein: CASTLDRSYEQYF
J gene: TRBJ1-2; clone size: .; V gene: TRBV30; D gene: .; CDR3 DNA: TGTGCCTGGAGTCCACAGGGTTATGGCTACACCTTC; CDR3 protein: CAWSPQGYGYTF
J gene: TRBJ1-4; clone size: few; V gene: TRBV10-3; D gene: TRBD1; CDR3 DNA: TGTGCCATCAGTGAGGGGACAGGGGGAGGTGAAAAACTGTTTTTT; CDR3 protein: CAISEGTGGGEKLFF
J gene: TRBJ1-2; clone size: .; V gene: TRBV27; D gene: TRBD1; CDR3 DNA: TGTGCCAGCAGTTTACAGGGACAGGGACGTGGCTACACCTTC; CDR3 protein: CASSLQGQGRGYTF
J gene: TRBJ2-5; clone size: .; V gene: TRBV9; D gene: TRBD2; CDR3 DNA: TGTGCCAGCAGCGTAGGGGGAGGGGACCAACGGGAGACCCAGTACTTC; CDR3 protein: CASSVGGGDQRETQYF
J gene: TRBJ2-3; clone size: .; V gene: TRBV7-6; D gene: TRBD1; CDR3 DNA: TGTGCCAGCAGCTTAAACCCCGAGACAGGGGACGATACGCAGTATTTT; CDR3 protein: CASSLNPETGDDTQYF
J gene: TRBJ1-5; clone size: .; V gene: TRBV25-1; D gene: TRBD1; CDR3 DNA: TGTGCCAGCAGTGGACAGGGAAGGAATCAGCCCCAGCATTTT; CDR3 protein: CASSGQGRNQPQHF
J gene: TRBJ1-1; clone size: .; V gene: TRBV6-1; D gene: .; CDR3 DNA: TGTGCCAGCAGTGCCGATCTATACACTGAAGCTTTCTTT; CDR3 protein: CASSADLYTEAFF
J gene: TRBJ2-5; clone size: .; V gene: TRBV2; D gene: TRBD2; CDR3 DNA: TGTGCCAAAGGACTAGCGGGAGGGCCGGAGACCCAGTACTTC; CDR3 protein: CAKGLAGGPETQYF
J gene: TRBJ2-6; clone size: .; V gene: TRBV5-1; D gene: .; CDR3 DNA: TGCGCCAGCAGCTCCGGACGGCCGGGAGCCAAGTCTGGGGCCAACGTCCTGACTTTC; CDR3 protein: CASSSGRPGAKSGANVLTF
J gene: TRBJ2-1; clone size: .; V gene: TRBV9; D gene: TRBD2; CDR3 DNA: TGTGCCAGCAGCGTAGATCGGGCGGGGGGGGGCAATGAGCAGTTCTTC; CDR3 protein: CASSVDRAGGGNEQFF
J gene: TRBJ1-2; clone size: .; V gene: TRBV6-5; D gene: TRBD1; CDR3 DNA: TGTGCCAGCAGCCAACAGGGGGCGCGAGGCTACACCTTC; CDR3 protein: CASSQQGARGYTF
J gene: TRBJ2-7; clone size: .; V gene: TRBV19; D gene: TRBD1; CDR3 DNA: TGTGCCAGTAGTATTTCCGGGACAGGGATTAGAGGCGAGCAGTACTTC; CDR3 protein: CASSISGTGIRGEQYF
J gene: TRBJ2-3; clone size: few; V gene: TRBV5-1; D gene: .; CDR3 DNA: TGCGCCAGCACCTCGGGTACCCCCCGAGGGACAGATACGCAGTATTTT; CDR3 protein: CASTSGTPRGTDTQYF
J gene: TRBJ1-5; clone size: .; V gene: TRBV28; D gene: .; CDR3 DNA: TGTGCCAGCAGCGACTCCTTGGGGCCCCAGCATTTT; CDR3 protein: CASSDSLGPQHF
J gene: TRBJ2-7; clone size: .; V gene: TRBV5-1; D gene: TRBD1; CDR3 DNA: TGCGCCAGCAGCTTGGAATGGACAGGACCCTACGAGCAGTACTTC; CDR3 protein: CASSLEWTGPYEQYF
J gene: TRBJ2-6; clone size: .; V gene: TRBV27; D gene: .; CDR3 DNA: TGTGCCAGCAGTTCGGAGGGGTGGGGGGCCAACGTCCTGACTTTC; CDR3 protein: CASSSEGWGANVLTF
J gene: TRBJ2-3; clone size: .; V gene: TRBV6-1; D gene: TRBD1; CDR3 DNA: TGTGCCAGCAGTCAGACAGGGGGCACAGATACGCAGTATTTT; CDR3 protein: CASSQTGGTDTQYF
J gene: TRBJ1-2; clone size: .; V gene: TRBV30; D gene: .; CDR3 DNA: TGTGCCTGGAAAAAAAGACAGTGGGGCTATGGCTACACCTTC; CDR3 protein: CAWKKRQWGYGYTF
J gene: TRBJ1-5; clone size: .; V gene: TRBV18; D gene: .; CDR3 DNA: TGTGCCAGCTCACCTGGGGACTTCCAGCGGCCCCAGCATTTT; CDR3 protein: CASSPGDFQRPQHF
J gene: TRBJ1-1; clone size: .; V gene: TRBV18; D gene: .; CDR3 DNA: TGTGCCAGCTCACCGGACTCCACTGAAGCTTTCTTT; CDR3 protein: CASSPDSTEAFF
J gene: TRBJ2-7; clone size: .; V gene: TRBV10-3; D gene: TRBD2; CDR3 DNA: TGTGCCATCAGTGAATCGGGGGGACTCTACGAGCAGTACTTC; CDR3 protein: CAISESGGLYEQYF
J gene: TRBJ2-1; clone size: .; V gene: TRBV7-9; D gene: TRBD2; CDR3 DNA: TGTGCCAGCAGTCCTACTAGCGGGGGGCTGGATGAGCAGTTCTTC; CDR3 protein: CASSPTSGGLDEQFF
J gene: TRBJ1-1; clone size: .; V gene: TRBV25-1; D gene: .; CDR3 DNA: TGTGCCAGCAGTTGTTTCGGAGCTTTCTTT; CDR3 protein: CASSCFGAFF
J gene: TRBJ2-3; clone size: .; V gene: TRBV19; D gene: .; CDR3 DNA: TGTGCCAGTGAAAAGGACTCAACAGATACGCAGTATTTT; CDR3 protein: CASEKDSTDTQYF
J gene: TRBJ2-1; clone size: .; V gene: TRBV7-3; D gene: .; CDR3 DNA: TGTGCCAGCAGCTTAATCCCAGGTTCCTACAATGAGCAGTTCTTC; CDR3 protein: CASSLIPGSYNEQFF
J gene: TRBJ2-3; clone size: .; V gene: TRBV25-1; D gene: TRBD2; CDR3 DNA: TGTGCCAGCAGTGAAACTGAGGGACTAGTAGATACGCAGTATTTT; CDR3 protein: CASSETEGLVDTQYF
J gene: TRBJ2-5; clone size: once; V gene: TRBV30; D gene: TRBD2; CDR3 DNA: TGTGCCTGGAGTCCAGGACTAGCGGGATTAGAGACCCAGTACTTC; CDR3 protein: CAWSPGLAGLETQYF
J gene: TRBJ1-2; clone size: .; V gene: TRBV28; D gene: .; CDR3 DNA: TGTGCCAGCAGTAGCCCCATTGGATTATTCGCCCTAGCTAACTATGGCTACACCTTC; CDR3 protein: CASSSPIGLFALANYGYTF
J gene: TRBJ1-1; clone size: .; V gene: TRBV7-3; D gene: .; CDR3 DNA: TGTGCCAGCAGCCGACGGACAAGCACTGAAGCTTTCTTT; CDR3 protein: CASSRRTSTEAFF